Listed below are T cell receptor beta chains from one sample, sequenced in a study of shared clonotypes between healthy human individuals. The table came from immunoSEQ multiplex PCR; TCRdb's copy has only in-frame clones and leaves some out. This sample has about 490,000 clones; almost 80% occur once, and the top ten carry 12%. Specimen: PBMCs. Receptors were obtained from a woman between 40 and 50 years old in good health. Some clones in this sample may be carry-over from other donors' samples. The CDR3 runs from the conserved cysteine through the conserved F or W. The D gene is left open where the match is weak. Part of the rows lack a size; the others show once, few, many or a class for expanded clones.

V gene,clone size,J gene,D gene,CDR3 protein,CDR3 DNA
TRBV2,-,TRBJ2-7,-,CASSEYGGLYEQYF,TGTGCCAGCAGTGAATATGGGGGCTTATACGAGCAGTACTTC
TRBV6-1,-,TRBJ1-1,-,CASTIRPSPAFF,TGTGCCAGCACTATCCGACCCAGCCCAGCTTTCTTT
TRBV6-6,once,TRBJ2-2,-,CASSPGVNTGELFF,TGTGCCAGCAGCCCCGGGGTGAACACCGGGGAGCTGTTTTTT
TRBV7-2,-,TRBJ2-1,TRBD2,CASSLKRDSYNEQFF,TGTGCCAGCAGCTTAAAGCGGGACTCCTACAATGAGCAGTTCTTC
TRBV10-3,-,TRBJ1-1,-,CAISGYLYTEAFF,TGTGCCATCAGTGGTTATTTGTACACTGAAGCTTTCTTT
TRBV2,-,TRBJ2-7,TRBD1,CASRQDRDTSYEQYF,TGTGCCAGCAGGCAGGACAGGGATACCTCCTACGAGCAGTACTTC
TRBV4-1,-,TRBJ2-7,-,CASSRGFAPSYEQYF,TGCGCCAGCAGCCGAGGTTTTGCACCTTCCTACGAGCAGTACTTC
TRBV9,-,TRBJ1-1,-,CASSVGPPGPGTEAFF,TGTGCCAGCAGCGTAGGCCCCCCCGGACCGGGGACTGAAGCTTTCTTT
TRBV6-5,-,TRBJ2-7,-,CASSFRRVSYEQYF,TGTGCCAGCAGCTTTAGGAGGGTGAGCTACGAGCAGTACTTC
TRBV28,-,TRBJ2-1,-,CASSRRSSYNEQFF,TGTGCCAGCTCGAGGAGGAGCTCCTACAATGAGCAGTTCTTC
TRBV4-3,-,TRBJ2-3,TRBD2,CASKRTSLSTDTQYF,TGCGCCAGCAAAAGGACTAGCCTTAGCACAGATACGCAGTATTTT
TRBV9,-,TRBJ2-2,-,CASSPWGGNTGELFF,TGTGCCAGCAGCCCGTGGGGCGGAAACACCGGGGAGCTGTTTTTT
TRBV7-9,-,TRBJ1-1,-,CASSRRGGEGTEAFF,TGTGCCAGCAGCCGGAGGGGGGGCGAGGGCACTGAAGCTTTCTTT
TRBV15,-,TRBJ2-5,TRBD2,CATSLTGGSRDQYF,TGTGCCACCAGCTTAACAGGCGGGAGCAGGGACCAGTACTTC
TRBV4-1,-,TRBJ2-1,TRBD2,CASSARLAGDVEQFF,TGCGCCAGCAGTGCGAGGCTAGCGGGAGACGTTGAGCAGTTCTTC
TRBV21-1,-,TRBJ1-1,-,CASSTRTVPDGAFF,TGTGCCAGCAGCACACGGACAGTACCCGATGGGGCTTTCTTT
TRBV4-1,-,TRBJ2-3,-,CASSQVAGADTQYF,TGCGCCAGCAGCCAAGTTGCGGGGGCGGATACGCAGTATTTT
TRBV28,once,TRBJ2-7,-,CASSSLQGFNSYEQYF,TGTGCCAGCAGTTCCCTTCAGGGGTTTAACTCCTACGAGCAGTACTTC
TRBV25-1,-,TRBJ2-3,-,CASSGHSGGWSTDTQYF,TGTGCCAGCAGTGGCCATTCTGGTGGGTGGAGCACAGATACGCAGTATTTT
TRBV28,many,TRBJ2-1,-,CASSRPGGVNEQFF,TGTGCCAGCAGCCGCCCCGGAGGGGTGAATGAGCAGTTCTTC
TRBV19,-,TRBJ2-1,TRBD2,CATANSRLAGLYNEQFF,TGTGCCACCGCCAATAGTCGACTAGCGGGACTCTACAATGAGCAGTTCTTC
TRBV19,few,TRBJ2-2,-,CASSPADRYAGELFF,TGTGCCAGTAGCCCCGCCGACAGGTACGCCGGGGAGCTGTTTTTT
TRBV29-1,many,TRBJ1-2,-,CSVDIAGTGGYTF,TGCAGCGTTGACATTGCGGGTACAGGCGGCTACACCTTC
TRBV2,many,TRBJ2-5,-,CASIHFGREKTQYF,-